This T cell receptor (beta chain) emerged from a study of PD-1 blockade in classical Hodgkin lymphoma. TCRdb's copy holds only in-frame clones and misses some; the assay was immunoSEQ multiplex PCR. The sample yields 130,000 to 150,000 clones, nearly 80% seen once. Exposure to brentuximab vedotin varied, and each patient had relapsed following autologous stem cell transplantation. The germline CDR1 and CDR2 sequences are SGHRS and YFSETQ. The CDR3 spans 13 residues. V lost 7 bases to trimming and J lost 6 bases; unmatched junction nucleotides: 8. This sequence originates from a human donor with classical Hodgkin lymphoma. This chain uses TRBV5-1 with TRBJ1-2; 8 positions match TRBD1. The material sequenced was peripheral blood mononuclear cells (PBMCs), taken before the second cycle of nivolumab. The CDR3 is CASAMDRVNGYTF. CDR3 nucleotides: TGCGCCAGCGCTATGGACAGGGTGAATGGCTACACCTTC.